This T cell receptor beta chain emerged from a study of human thymus T cells. Points from the study as a whole: The related literature has documented a marked overlap of thymic repertoires among unrelated individuals.

Generated by immunoSEQ multiplex PCR, the TCRdb table keeps only in-frame clones and is missing some. The sample records tens of thousands of clones, around 95% being singletons. Thymus tissue for the work was resected from patients undergoing corrective heart surgery. Healthy Finnish infants undergoing corrective surgery for congenital heart defects provided the donor material. On this clone itself: Its antigen is as yet unknown.

V shed 5 bases and J 0 bases; nucleotides not matched to a gene: 4. Germline V gene lookup returns CDR1 SQVTM and CDR2 ANQGSEA. The CDR3 has 14 residues. The chain employs TRBV29-1 and TRBJ1-5; 7 bases agree with TRBD1. The receptor was derived from a girl under two years old with a congenital heart defect but otherwise immunologically healthy. Specimen: thymus tissue. CDR3 in amino acids: CSVLDRDSNQPQHF. CDR3 sequence (DNA): TGCAGCGTTCTAGACAGGGATAGCAATCAGCCCCAGCATTTT.